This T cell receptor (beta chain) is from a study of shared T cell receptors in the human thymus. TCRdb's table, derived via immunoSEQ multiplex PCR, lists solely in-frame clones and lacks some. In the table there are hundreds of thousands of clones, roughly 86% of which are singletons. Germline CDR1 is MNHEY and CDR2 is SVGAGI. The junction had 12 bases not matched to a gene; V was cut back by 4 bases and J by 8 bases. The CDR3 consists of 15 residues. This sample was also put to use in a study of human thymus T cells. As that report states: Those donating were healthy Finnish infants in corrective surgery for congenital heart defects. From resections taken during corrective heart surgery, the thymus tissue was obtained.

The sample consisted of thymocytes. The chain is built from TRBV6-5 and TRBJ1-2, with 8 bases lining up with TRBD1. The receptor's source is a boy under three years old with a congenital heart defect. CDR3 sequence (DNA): TGTGCCAGCAGTTTCGAACGGACAGGGCGAAGGGGCTACACCTTC. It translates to CASSFERTGRRGYTF.